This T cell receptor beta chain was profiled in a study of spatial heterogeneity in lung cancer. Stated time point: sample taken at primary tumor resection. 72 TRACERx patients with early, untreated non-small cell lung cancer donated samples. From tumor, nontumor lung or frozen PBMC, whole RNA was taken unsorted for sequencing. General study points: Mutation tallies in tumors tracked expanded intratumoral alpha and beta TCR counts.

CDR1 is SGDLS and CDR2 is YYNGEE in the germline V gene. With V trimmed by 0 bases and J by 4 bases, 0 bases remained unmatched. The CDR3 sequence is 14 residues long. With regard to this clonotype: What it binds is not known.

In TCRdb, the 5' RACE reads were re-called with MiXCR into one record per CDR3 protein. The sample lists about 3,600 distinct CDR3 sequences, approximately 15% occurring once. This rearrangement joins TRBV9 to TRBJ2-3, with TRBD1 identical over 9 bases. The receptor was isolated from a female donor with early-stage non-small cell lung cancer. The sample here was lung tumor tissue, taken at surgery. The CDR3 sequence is CASSVGQGADTQYF. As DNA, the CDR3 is TGTGCCAGCAGCGTAGGACAGGGGGCAGATACGCAGTATTTT.